This section outlines one TCR beta chain sequence together with its context. This sample stems from a study of technical replicates of blood from a few donors. The table came from immunoSEQ multiplex PCR; TCRdb's copy has only in-frame clones and leaves some out. Of under 85,000 clones in the sample, around 92% are singletons; the top ten hold approximately 0.35%. CDR3 length: 13 residues. V was clipped by 2 bases and J by 6 bases; unmatched bases: 3. CDR1 and CDR2 from the germline V gene are SQVTM and ANQGSEA. The clonotype was recovered from a human donor in good health. The chain recombines TRBV29-1 with TRBJ2-3, with 9 bases fitting TRBD1. The sample taken for sequencing was T cells isolated from PBMCs. CDR3 in amino acids: CSVETGGKDTQYF. In DNA, the CDR3 is TGCAGCGTTGAAACAGGGGGCAAGGATACGCAGTATTTT.